This T cell receptor beta chain was obtained from a study of T cell responses to AZD1222 COVID-19 vaccine. Broader study findings: Vaccination with two AZD1222 doses was followed by a rise in Spike-specific TCR breadth and depth. Targets within unmutated variant regions were reportedly found for nearly half of spike-specific TCRs. Regions 160-218 and 743-854 dominated among vaccine-associated CD4 TCRs spanning spike. Clonal diversity was possibly underestimated; the donors were predominantly white British and more often female.

The table came from immunoSEQ multiplex PCR; TCRdb's copy has only in-frame clones and leaves some out. Among some 130,000 clones listed, more than 75% were seen once. V gave up 2 bases and J gave up 0 bases, with 10 bases separating them. Germline V lookup: CDR1 SGHDT, CDR2 YYEEEE. The CDR3 contains 15 residues. A note on this clone: Its antigen is not identified.

This sequence was found in an adult in good health. The chain carries TRBV5-6 and TRBJ2-3; possibly TRBD2 for D (5 bases). The source was peripheral blood, collected on day 0 of AZD1222 vaccination. The CDR3 reads CASSLARGSTDTQYF. The CDR3 region has the DNA TGTGCCAGCAGCTTAGCCCGGGGTAGCACAGATACGCAGTATTTT.